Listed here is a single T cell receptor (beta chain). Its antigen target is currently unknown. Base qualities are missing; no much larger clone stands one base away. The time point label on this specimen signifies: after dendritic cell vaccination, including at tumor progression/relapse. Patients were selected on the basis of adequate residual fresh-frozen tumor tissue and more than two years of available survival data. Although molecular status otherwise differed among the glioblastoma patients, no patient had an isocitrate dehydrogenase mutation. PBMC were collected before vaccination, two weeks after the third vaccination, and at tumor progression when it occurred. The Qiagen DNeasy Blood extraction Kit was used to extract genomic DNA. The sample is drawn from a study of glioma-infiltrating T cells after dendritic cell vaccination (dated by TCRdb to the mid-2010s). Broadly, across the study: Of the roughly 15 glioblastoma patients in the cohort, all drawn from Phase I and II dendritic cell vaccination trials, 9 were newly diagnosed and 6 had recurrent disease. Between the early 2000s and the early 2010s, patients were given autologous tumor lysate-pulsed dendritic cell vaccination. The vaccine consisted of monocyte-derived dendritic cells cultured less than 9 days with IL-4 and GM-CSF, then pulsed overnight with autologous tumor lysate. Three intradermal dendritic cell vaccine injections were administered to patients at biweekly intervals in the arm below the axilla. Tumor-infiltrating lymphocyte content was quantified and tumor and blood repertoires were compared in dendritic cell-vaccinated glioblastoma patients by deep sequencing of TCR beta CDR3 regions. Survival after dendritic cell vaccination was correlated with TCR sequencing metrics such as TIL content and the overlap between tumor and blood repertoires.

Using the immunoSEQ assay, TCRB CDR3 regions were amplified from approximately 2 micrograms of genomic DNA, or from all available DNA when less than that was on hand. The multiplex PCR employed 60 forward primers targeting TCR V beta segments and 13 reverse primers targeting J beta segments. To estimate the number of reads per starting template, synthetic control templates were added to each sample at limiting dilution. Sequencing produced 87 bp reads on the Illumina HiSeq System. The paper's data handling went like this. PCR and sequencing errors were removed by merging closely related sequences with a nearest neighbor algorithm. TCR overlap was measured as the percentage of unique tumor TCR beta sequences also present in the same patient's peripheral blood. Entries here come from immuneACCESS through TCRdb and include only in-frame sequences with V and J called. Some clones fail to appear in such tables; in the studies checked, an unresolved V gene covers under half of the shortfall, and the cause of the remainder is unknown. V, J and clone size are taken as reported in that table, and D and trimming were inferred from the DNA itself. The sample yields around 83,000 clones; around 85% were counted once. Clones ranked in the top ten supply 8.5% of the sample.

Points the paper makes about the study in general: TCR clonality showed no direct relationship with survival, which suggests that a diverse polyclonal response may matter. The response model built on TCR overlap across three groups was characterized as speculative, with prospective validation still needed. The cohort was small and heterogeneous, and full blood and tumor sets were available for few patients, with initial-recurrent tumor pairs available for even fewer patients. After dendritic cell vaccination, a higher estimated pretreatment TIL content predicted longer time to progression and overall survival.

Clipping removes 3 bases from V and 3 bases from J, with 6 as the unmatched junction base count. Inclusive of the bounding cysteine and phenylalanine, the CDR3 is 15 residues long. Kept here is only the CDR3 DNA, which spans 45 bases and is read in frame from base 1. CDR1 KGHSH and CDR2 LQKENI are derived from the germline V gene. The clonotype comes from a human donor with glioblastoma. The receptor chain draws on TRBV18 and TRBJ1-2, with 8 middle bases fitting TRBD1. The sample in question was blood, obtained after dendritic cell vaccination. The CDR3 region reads CASSPRDRLDYGYTF. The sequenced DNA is TGTGCCAGCTCACCCCGGGACAGGCTCGACTATGGCTACACCTTC.